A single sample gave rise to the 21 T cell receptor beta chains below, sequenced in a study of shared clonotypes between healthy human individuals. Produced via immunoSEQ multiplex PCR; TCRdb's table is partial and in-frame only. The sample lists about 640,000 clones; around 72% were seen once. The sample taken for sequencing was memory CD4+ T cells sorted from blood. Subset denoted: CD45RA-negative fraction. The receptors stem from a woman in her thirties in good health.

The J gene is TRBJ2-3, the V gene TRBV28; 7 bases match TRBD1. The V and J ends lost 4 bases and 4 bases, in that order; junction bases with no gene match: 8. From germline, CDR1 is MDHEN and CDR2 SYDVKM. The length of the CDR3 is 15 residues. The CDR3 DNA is TGTGCCAGCAGTTCCCCCGGACAGGCCGCAGATACGCAGTATTTT. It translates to CASSSPGQAADTQYF.

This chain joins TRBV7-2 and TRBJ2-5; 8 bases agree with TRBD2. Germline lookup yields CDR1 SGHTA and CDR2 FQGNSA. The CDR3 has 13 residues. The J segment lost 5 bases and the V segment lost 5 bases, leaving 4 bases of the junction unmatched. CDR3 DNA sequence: TGTGCCAGCAGCAATCCGGGGGGGGAGACCCAGTACTTC. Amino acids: CASSNPGGETQYF.

The CDR3: CASSLAGVSTNEKLFF. DNA for the CDR3: TGTGCCAGCAGTTTGGCAGGGGTCTCAACTAATGAAAAACTGTTTTTT. V gene TRBV28 combines with J gene TRBJ1-4; D is perhaps TRBD1 (6 bases). CDR1 and CDR2 from the germline V gene are MDHEN and SYDVKM. CDR3 size: 16 residues. Trimming stripped 3 bases from V and 0 bases from J, with 11 bases between.

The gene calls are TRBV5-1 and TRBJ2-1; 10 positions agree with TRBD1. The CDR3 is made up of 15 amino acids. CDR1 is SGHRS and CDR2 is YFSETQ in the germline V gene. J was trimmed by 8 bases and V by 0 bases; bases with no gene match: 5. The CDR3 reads CASSLGDRGTDEQFF. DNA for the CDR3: TGCGCCAGCAGCTTGGGGGACAGGGGTACGGATGAGCAGTTCTTC.

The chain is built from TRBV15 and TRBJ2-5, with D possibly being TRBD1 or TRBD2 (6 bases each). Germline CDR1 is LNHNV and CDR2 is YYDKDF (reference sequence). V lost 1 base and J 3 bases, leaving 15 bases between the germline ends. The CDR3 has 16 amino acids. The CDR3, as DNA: TGTGCCACCAGCAGAGGCCCAGCGGAGGGGGAAGAGACCCAGTACTTC. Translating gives CATSRGPAEGEETQYF. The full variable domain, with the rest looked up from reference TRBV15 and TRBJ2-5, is DAMVIQNPRYQVTQFGKPVTLSCSQTLNHNVMYWYQQKSSQAPKLLFHYYDKDFNNEADTPDNFQSRRPNTSFCFLDIRSPGLGDTAMYLCATSRGPAEGEETQYFGPGTRLLVL.

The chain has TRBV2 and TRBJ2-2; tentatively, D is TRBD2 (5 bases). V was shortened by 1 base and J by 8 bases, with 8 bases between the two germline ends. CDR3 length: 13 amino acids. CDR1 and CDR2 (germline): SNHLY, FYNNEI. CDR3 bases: TGTGCCAGCAGTGAAGGGCCGGGAGGGGAGCTGTTTTTT. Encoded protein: CASSEGPGGELFF. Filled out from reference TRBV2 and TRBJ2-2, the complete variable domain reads EPEVTQTPSHQVTQMGQEVILRCVPISNHLYFYWYRQILGQKVEFLVSFYNNEISEKSEIFDDQFSVERPDGSNFTLKIRSTKLEDSAMYFCASSEGPGGELFFGEGSRLTVL.

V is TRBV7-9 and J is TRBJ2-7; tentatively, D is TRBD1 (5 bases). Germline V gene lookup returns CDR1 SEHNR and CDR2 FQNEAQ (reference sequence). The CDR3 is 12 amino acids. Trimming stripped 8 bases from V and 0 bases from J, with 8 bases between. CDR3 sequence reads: CASYTGSYEQYF. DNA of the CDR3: TGTGCCAGCTATACAGGCTCCTACGAGCAGTACTTC.

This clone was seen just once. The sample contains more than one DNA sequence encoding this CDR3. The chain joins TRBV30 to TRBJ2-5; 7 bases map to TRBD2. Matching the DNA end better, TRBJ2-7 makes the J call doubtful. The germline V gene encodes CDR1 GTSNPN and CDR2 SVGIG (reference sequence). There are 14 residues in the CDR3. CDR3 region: CAWSVGGSSYEQYF. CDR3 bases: TGTGCCTGGAGTGTTGGCGGGAGCTCCTACGAGCAGTACTTC.

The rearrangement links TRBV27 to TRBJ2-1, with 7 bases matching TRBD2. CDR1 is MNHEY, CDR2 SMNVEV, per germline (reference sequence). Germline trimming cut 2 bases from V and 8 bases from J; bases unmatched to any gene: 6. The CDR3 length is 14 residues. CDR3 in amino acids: CASSLDGGGHEQFF. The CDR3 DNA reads TGTGCCAGCAGTTTAGATGGCGGGGGTCATGAGCAGTTCTTC.

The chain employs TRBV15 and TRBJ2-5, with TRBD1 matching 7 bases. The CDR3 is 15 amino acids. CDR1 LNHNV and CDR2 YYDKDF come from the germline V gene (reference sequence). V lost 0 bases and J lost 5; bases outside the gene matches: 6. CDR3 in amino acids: CATSRDRGQGETQYF. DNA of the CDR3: TGTGCCACCAGCAGAGATAGGGGGCAGGGGGAGACCCAGTACTTC. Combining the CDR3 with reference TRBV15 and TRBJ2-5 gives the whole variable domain DAMVIQNPRYQVTQFGKPVTLSCSQTLNHNVMYWYQQKSSQAPKLLFHYYDKDFNNEADTPDNFQSRRPNTSFCFLDIRSPGLGDTAMYLCATSRDRGQGETQYFGPGTRLLVL.

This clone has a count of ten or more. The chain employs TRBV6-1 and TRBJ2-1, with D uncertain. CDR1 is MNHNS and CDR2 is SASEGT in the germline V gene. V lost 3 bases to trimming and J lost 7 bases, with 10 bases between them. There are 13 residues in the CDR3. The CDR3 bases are TGTGCCAGCAGTGACATAGCTTGGAATGAGCAGTTCTTC. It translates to CASSDIAWNEQFF.

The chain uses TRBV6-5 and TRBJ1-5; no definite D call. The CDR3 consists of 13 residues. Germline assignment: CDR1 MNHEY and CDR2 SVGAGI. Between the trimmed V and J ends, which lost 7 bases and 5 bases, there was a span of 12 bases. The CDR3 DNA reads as TGTGCCAGCAACGCCAAGAGTTATCAGCCCCAGCATTTT. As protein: CASNAKSYQPQHF.

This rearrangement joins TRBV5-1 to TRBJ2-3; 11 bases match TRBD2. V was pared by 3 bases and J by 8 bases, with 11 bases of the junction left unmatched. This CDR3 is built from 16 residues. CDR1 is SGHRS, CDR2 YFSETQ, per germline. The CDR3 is CASSSGLAGPAGTQYF. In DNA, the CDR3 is TGCGCCAGCAGCTCCGGACTAGCGGGTCCCGCAGGTACGCAGTATTTT.

In DNA form, the CDR3 reads TGTGCCAGCAGCTTCAATAGGGTAGGAGACGCGACGCGGGATACGCAGTATTTT. Amino acid sequence: CASSFNRVGDATRDTQYF. The V gene is TRBV7-4, the J gene TRBJ2-3; D remains unclear. The CDR3 covers 18 residues. Germline V gives CDR1 SGHVT, CDR2 SQSDAQ. V lost 3 bases, J lost 6 bases, and 25 bases lay in between.

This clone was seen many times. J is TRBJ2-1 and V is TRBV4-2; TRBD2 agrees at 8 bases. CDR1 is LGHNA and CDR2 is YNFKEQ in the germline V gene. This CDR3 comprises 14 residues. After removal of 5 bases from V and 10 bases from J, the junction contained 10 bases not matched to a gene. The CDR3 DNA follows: TGTGCCAGCAGCTCACTATCTAGCGGGCGCGAGCAGTTCTTC. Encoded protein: CASSSLSSGREQFF.

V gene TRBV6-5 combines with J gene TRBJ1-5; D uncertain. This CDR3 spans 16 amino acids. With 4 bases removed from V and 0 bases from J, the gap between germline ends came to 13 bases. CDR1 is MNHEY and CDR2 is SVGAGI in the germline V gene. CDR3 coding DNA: TGTGCCAGCAGTTCACGGCCGAATTATAGCAATCAGCCCCAGCATTTT. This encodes CASSSRPNYSNQPQHF.

CDR3 bases: TGTGCCAGTAGTACCCCGCATGGGGGAAGCACAAACTATGGCTACACCTTC. As protein: CASSTPHGGSTNYGYTF. The chain employs TRBV19 and TRBJ1-2; maybe TRBD1 (5 bases). The CDR3 runs to 17 residues. V lost 4 bases to trimming and J lost 2 bases, with 20 bases between them. CDR1 and CDR2 from the germline V gene are LNHDA and SQIVND (reference sequence).

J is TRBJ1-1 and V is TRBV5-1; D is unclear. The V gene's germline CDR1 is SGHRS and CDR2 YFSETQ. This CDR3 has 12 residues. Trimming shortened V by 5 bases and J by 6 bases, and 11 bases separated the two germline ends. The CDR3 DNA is TGCGCCAGCAGGGCCTCCGAAGCTGAAGCTTTCTTT. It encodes CASRASEAEAFF.

The CDR3 reads CASSQVGGRSVTVDYEQYF. CDR3 in DNA: TGCGCCAGCAGCCAAGTGGGGGGCAGATCGGTTACTGTCGATTACGAGCAGTACTTC. V usage is TRBV4-1 and J usage is TRBJ2-7, with D tentatively TRBD1 or TRBD2 (6 bases each). The CDR3 contains 19 residues. Germline V gene sequence: CDR1 MGHRA, CDR2 YSYEKL. Trimming stripped 1 base from V and 4 bases from J, with 26 bases between.

CDR3 nucleotides: TGCGCCAGCAGATCTAGCGGGAGCGACACAGATACGCAGTATTTT. Amino acids: CASRSSGSDTDTQYF. The chain has TRBV10-1 and TRBJ2-3; TRBD2 matches at 10 bases. Germline V gene data show CDR1 as WNHNN and CDR2 as SYGVQD (reference sequence). V trimming: 6 bases; J trimming: 2 bases; junction bases outside the gene matches: 5. CDR3 size: 15 residues.

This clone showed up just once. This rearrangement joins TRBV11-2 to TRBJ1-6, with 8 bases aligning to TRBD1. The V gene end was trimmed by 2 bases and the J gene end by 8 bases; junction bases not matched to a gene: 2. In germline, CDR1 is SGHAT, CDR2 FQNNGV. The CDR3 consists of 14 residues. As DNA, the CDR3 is TGTGCCAGCAGCTTATCAGGGGGCGATTCACCCCTCCACTTT. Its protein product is CASSLSGGDSPLHF.